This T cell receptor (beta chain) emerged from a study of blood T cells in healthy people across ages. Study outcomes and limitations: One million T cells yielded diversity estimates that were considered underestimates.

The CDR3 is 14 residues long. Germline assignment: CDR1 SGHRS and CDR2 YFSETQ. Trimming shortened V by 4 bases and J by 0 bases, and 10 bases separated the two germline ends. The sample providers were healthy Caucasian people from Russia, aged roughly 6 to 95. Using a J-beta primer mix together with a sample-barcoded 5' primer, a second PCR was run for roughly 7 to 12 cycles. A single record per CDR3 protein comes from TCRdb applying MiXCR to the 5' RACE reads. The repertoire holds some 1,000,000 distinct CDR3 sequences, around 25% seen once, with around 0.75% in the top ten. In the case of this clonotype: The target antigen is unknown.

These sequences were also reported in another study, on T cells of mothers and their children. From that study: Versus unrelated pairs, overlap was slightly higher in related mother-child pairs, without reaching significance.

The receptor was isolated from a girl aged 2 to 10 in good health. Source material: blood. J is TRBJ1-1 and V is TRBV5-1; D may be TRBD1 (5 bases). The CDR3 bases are TGCGCCAGCAGCGCCGGACAAATGAACACTGAAGCTTTCTTT. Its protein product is CASSAGQMNTEAFF.